The 3 T cell receptor beta chains reported below all come from one sample, sequenced in a study of blood T cell repertoires in COVID-19. The table came from immunoSEQ multiplex PCR; TCRdb's copy has only in-frame clones and leaves some out. The sample has some 100,000 clones, roughly 92% seen once. The sequenced sample was peripheral blood. The source is a man between 60 and 75 years old with acute or convalescent COVID-19.

CDR3 DNA sequence: TGTGCCAGCTCACCTCCAGTACGTGTAAGTGAGCAGTTCTTC. Protein sequence: CASSPPVRVSEQFF. The rearrangement joins TRBV18 to TRBJ2-1; D not resolved. Per the germline V gene, CDR1 is KGHSH and CDR2 is LQKENI. With 3 bases removed from V and 9 bases from J, the gap between germline ends came to 15 bases. The CDR3 runs 14 residues. Together with reference TRBV18 and TRBJ2-1, the CDR3 gives the full variable domain: NAGVMQNPRHLVRRRGQEARLRCSPMKGHSHVYWYRQLPEEGLKFMVYLQKENIIDESGMPKERFSAEFPKEGPSILRIQQVVRGDSAAYFCASSPPVRVSEQFFGPGTRLTVL.

This chain uses TRBV5-4 with TRBJ2-3; 11 positions agree with TRBD2. V dropped 1 base and J dropped 5; count of bases not matched to a gene: 6. CDR3 size: 16 residues. Per the germline V gene, CDR1 is SGHNT and CDR2 is YYREEE (reference sequence). The DNA of the CDR3 is TGTGCCAGCAGCTTGAAAGCACTAGCGGGAGAAGATACGCAGTATTTT. Translating it yields CASSLKALAGEDTQYF.

The V call is TRBV19, the J call TRBJ2-1; possible D gene TRBD1, 5 bases. The CDR3 is made up of 15 amino acids. Per the germline V gene, CDR1 is LNHDA and CDR2 is SQIVND (reference sequence). V dropped 8 bases and J dropped 8 bases, with 22 bases sitting between them. This chain's CDR3 is CASGPRAIGIDEQFF. CDR3 nucleotide sequence: TGTGCCAGTGGACCCAGGGCCATAGGGATCGATGAGCAGTTCTTC.